This is a list of T cell receptor beta chains from one sample in a study of vaccination effects on CD4 cells after COVID-19. Profiling relied on immunoSEQ multiplex PCR, and the TCRdb table lists in-frame clones only, not all of them. The sample has over 25,000 clones; around 72% are singletons. Which antigens these TCRs recognize remains unknown. Here the sequenced sample was CD4+ T cells from PBMCs cultured with SARS-CoV-2 spike peptides, taken before COVID-19 vaccination. The receptor set was obtained from a human donor who received a COVID-19 vaccine. Each CDR3 is given with its conserved first and last residue. The D gene is left open where the match is weak. Clone size is not always given. Where it is, it says once, few, many or a class for expanded clones.

j_call v_call clone_size d_call cdr3_nt cdr3_aa
TRBJ2-4 TRBV5-1 once TRBD2 TGCGCCAGCAGCTCAGGGACTAGCGCGGACATTCAGTACTTC CASSSGTSADIQYF
TRBJ2-6 TRBV4-1 NA NA TGCGCCAGCAGCCAACTCCTGAGCCCCTCTGGGGCCAACGTCCTGACTTTC CASSQLLSPSGANVLTF
TRBJ1-5 TRBV28 NA TRBD1 TGTGCCAGCAGCCCGTGGGACAGGGGTCAGAGCAATCAGCCCCAGCATTTT CASSPWDRGQSNQPQHF
TRBJ1-6 TRBV7-2 NA NA TGTGCCAGCAGCTCAACCTTGGGTTCACCCCTCCACTTT CASSSTLGSPLHF
TRBJ2-1 TRBV5-1 NA TRBD1 TGCGCCAGCAGCGCCCCCGAGACAGGGCCTAATGAGCAGTTCTTC CASSAPETGPNEQFF
TRBJ2-1 TRBV12-3/TRBV12-4 NA NA TGTGCCAGCAGTTTTAAGTCCCACAATGAGCAGTTCTTC CASSFKSHNEQFF
TRBJ1-5 TRBV7-2 NA TRBD1 TGTGCCAGCAGCTTAGCAGGGGGCAGTAGGCATCAGCCCCAGCATTTT CASSLAGGSRHQPQHF
TRBJ2-7 TRBV11-2 NA TRBD1 TGTGCCAGCAGCTTAGATAGGGGGCGCCTCTTCTACGAGCAGTACTTC CASSLDRGRLFYEQYF
TRBJ2-2 TRBV7-3 NA NA TGTGCCAGCAGCCGCGACCCAAACAGGAACGCGAACACCGGGGAGCTGTTTTTT CASSRDPNRNANTGELFF
TRBJ2-3 TRBV9 NA NA TGTGCCAGCAGCGTAGAGGCAGGGAGGACAGATACGCAGTATTTT CASSVEAGRTDTQYF
TRBJ2-7 TRBV11-2 NA NA TGTGCCAGCAGCTTAAGTTGGTCAAGTGGGGGGAGTCCCTACGAGCAGTACTTC CASSLSWSSGGSPYEQYF
TRBJ1-5 TRBV12-3/TRBV12-4 NA NA TGTGCCAGCAGTTTGGGGGGGCGTCAGCCCCAGCATTTT CASSLGGRQPQHF
TRBJ2-1 TRBV20-1 NA NA TGCAGTGGAAAGGGGGGGGATGAGCAGTTCTTC CSGKGGDEQFF
TRBJ1-3 TRBV19 NA NA TGTGCCAGCACCCCCGGAAGTATATATACTGGAAACACCATATATTTT CASTPGSIYTGNTIYF
TRBJ1-6 TRBV30 NA NA TGTGCCTGGTCGCAGAGAATCCACGGGAATAATTCACCCCTCCACTTT CAWSQRIHGNNSPLHF
TRBJ2-3 TRBV19 NA NA TGTGCCAGTAGGGCCAACGGGGGAGCGGATACGCAGTATTTT CASRANGGADTQYF
TRBJ2-1 TRBV18 NA TRBD2 TGTGCCAGCTCACCTCCCGGACTAGCGGCCTACAATGAGCAGTTCTTC CASSPPGLAAYNEQFF
TRBJ2-3 TRBV5-1 few TRBD2 TGCGCCAGCAGCTCGCTGGGCGGGAGAGGGACAGATACGCAGTATTTT CASSSLGGRGTDTQYF
TRBJ2-5 TRBV29-1 NA NA TGCAGCGTTGAACGAAACCTCCAAGAGACCCAGTACTTC CSVERNLQETQYF
TRBJ2-1 TRBV20-1 NA NA TGCAGTGCTAGAGATCATGAGCAGTTCTTC CSARDHEQFF
TRBJ1-3 TRBV18 NA TRBD1 TGTGCCAGCTCCCCGACAGGGGTTGGAAACACCATATATTTT CASSPTGVGNTIYF
TRBJ2-7 TRBV7-8 NA TRBD2 TGTGCCAGCAGATCACTAGCGGGAGCTAACTACGAGCAGTACTTC CASRSLAGANYEQYF
TRBJ2-1 TRBV10-3 NA NA TGTGCCATCAGTGATAGTAGCGGAGACAATGAGCAGTTCTTC CAISDSSGDNEQFF
TRBJ1-1 TRBV5-1 once NA TGCGCCAGCAGCTTGGGGGGCAGGCCTTTGAACACTGAAGCTTTCTTT CASSLGGRPLNTEAFF
TRBJ1-5 TRBV12-5 NA TRBD1 TGTGCTAGTGGTTTATCAGGGGGAGGACAGCCCCAGCATTTT CASGLSGGGQPQHF
TRBJ1-5 TRBV19 NA NA TGTGCCAGTAGTACGACCTGGGGGCCCGGAAATCAGCCCCAGCATTTT CASSTTWGPGNQPQHF
TRBJ2-2 TRBV6-4 few NA TGTGCCAGCAGCAAGTCTAGGGGGACGAACACCGGGGAGCTGTTTTTT CASSKSRGTNTGELFF
TRBJ1-5 TRBV6-4 few NA TGTGCCAGCAGGCCCCACGATGAGCCCCAGCATTTT CASRPHDEPQHF
TRBJ2-2 TRBV6-4 few NA TGTGCCAGCAGTAACAGGGCGGGAACCGGGGAGCTGTTTTTT CASSNRAGTGELFF
TRBJ1-6 TRBV19 medium-sized NA TGTGCCAGTAGTTATAGGGATTCACCCCTCCACTTT CASSYRDSPLHF
TRBJ1-1 TRBV28 NA NA TGTGCCAGCAGTTTATTAGGCACTGAAGCTTTCTTT CASSLLGTEAFF
TRBJ2-7 TRBV20-1 few NA TGCAGTGCTAATCAGGGAGTCGAGCAGTACTTC CSANQGVEQYF
TRBJ2-6 TRBV6-2/TRBV6-3 NA TRBD2 TGTGCCAGCAGTTACTCGAGGCGGGGGTCCTCTGGGGCCAACGTCCTGACTTTC CASSYSRRGSSGANVLTF
TRBJ1-5 TRBV30 few NA TGTGCCTGGAGTGTTTGGGGGGGCACGGGCAATCAGCCCCAGCATTTT CAWSVWGGTGNQPQHF